This T cell receptor beta chain came from a study of cytomegalovirus exposure and HLA in healthy donors. Germline-derived CDR1 and CDR2 are MDHEN and SYDVKM. Trimming cost V 2 bases and J 1 base, with 7 bases left between them. CDR3 length: 14 amino acids. Notes on the study in general: Altogether, 150 to 200 TCR beta chains were recorded as cytomegalovirus-associated.

TCRdb's copy holds only in-frame clones and misses some; the assay was immunoSEQ multiplex PCR. The sample includes some 150,000 clones, roughly 93% of them seen just once. As to this clone: Antigen unknown. Distinct nucleotide sequences in the sample also encode this CDR3.

This TCR derives from a man aged 18 to 35 in good health and CMV-seropositive. The rearrangement uses TRBV28 and TRBJ2-3, with unresolved D. Sequenced material: PBMCs. CDR3 sequence: CASSLGQGTDTQYF. The CDR3 DNA sequence: TGTGCCAGCAGTTTAGGTCAGGGCACAGATACGCAGTATTTT.